This T cell receptor beta chain originates from a study of blood T cell repertoires in COVID-19. Study at large: Samples of COVID-19 (acute and convalescent) were obtained from the United States, Italy and Spain. The cDNA or gDNA used as material had been derived from T cells, B-cell-depleted T cells, or PBMCs.

The CDR3 consists of 14 residues. Looked up from germline, CDR1 is MNHEY and CDR2 is SVGAGI. V lost 3 bases, J lost 1 base, and 9 bases lay in between. In the authors' workflow: How many nucleated cells were present was estimated from reference gene primer amplification. Method: immunoSEQ multiplex PCR; TCRdb's copy keeps in-frame clones and lacks some. The V and J calls and the clone size are those of that table, but D and trimming were determined from the DNA. This sample has about 170,000 clones, with 84% found just once. This rearrangement joins TRBV6-5 to TRBJ2-5; possibly TRBD1 for D (6 bases). The receptor was derived from a woman in her seventies with COVID-19, enrolled during active disease. Sequenced material: peripheral blood. CDR3 nucleotides: TGTGCCAGCAGTTATCCAGGGGCCCAAGAGACCCAGTACTTC. It encodes CASSYPGAQETQYF.